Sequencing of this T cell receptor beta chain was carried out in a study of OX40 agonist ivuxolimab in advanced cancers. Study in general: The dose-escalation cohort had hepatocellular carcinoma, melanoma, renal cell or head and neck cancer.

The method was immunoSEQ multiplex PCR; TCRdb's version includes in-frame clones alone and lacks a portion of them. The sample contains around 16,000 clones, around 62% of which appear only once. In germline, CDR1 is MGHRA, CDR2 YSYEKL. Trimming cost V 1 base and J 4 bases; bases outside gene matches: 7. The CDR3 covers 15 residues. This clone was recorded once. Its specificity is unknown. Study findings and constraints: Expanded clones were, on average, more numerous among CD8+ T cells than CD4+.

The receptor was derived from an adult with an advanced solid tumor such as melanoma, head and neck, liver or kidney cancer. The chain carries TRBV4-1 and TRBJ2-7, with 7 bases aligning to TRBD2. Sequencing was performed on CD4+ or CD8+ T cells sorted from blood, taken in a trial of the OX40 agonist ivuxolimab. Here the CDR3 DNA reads TGCGCCAGCAGCCAAGTACCGGGGGGTTCGTACGAGCAGTACTTC. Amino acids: CASSQVPGGSYEQYF.